The 5 T cell receptor beta chains listed next were all sequenced from one sample in a study of T cells in Graves' hyperthyroidism and ophthalmopathy. Amplification targeted TCR beta CDR3 regions from RNA transcripts. Initially, a first-round RT-PCR of the TCR CDR3 employed the HTBI primer set. MiXCR, applied by TCRdb to the multiplex PCR reads, yields one record per CDR3 protein. This table holds approximately 400,000 distinct CDR3 sequences, more than 13% found once. The specimen sequenced was blood. Receptor source: a woman in her twenties or thirties with Graves' hyperthyroidism.

This clonotype was detected many times. This CDR3 reads CASSQDVGRGNEQFF. For the CDR3, the DNA is TGTGCCAGCAGCCAAGATGTCGGCAGGGGAAATGAGCAGTTCTTC. This rearrangement joins TRBV3-1 to TRBJ2-1, with D maybe TRBD1 (6 bases). The CDR3 runs 15 residues. Trimming removed 0 bases at V and 7 bases at J, with 13 bases between. CDR1 and CDR2 from the germline V gene are LGHDT and YNNKEL (reference sequence).

This clonotype was counted only a few times. The CDR3 DNA sequence: TGTGCCAGCAGTTCACTAGCCTACAATGAGCAGTTCTTC. Protein sequence: CASSSLAYNEQFF. The chain is built from TRBV6-5 and TRBJ2-1; D perhaps matches TRBD2 (5 bases). The CDR3 is 13 residues long. Germline V gene data show CDR1 as MNHEY and CDR2 as SVGAGI. Trimming took off 4 bases at V and 2 bases at J, with 6 bases between the two ends.

This clonotype was detected ten times or more. The rearrangement links TRBV20-1 to TRBJ2-7; D is unresolved. The CDR3 length is 11 residues. Trimming removed 3 bases from V and 3 bases from J, with 6 bases in between. The V gene's germline CDR1 is DFQATT and CDR2 SNEGSKA (reference sequence). CDR3 coding DNA: TGCAGTGCTAGTAGGAGCTACGAGCAGTACTTC. It yields the protein CSASRSYEQYF.

A few counts support this clonotype. The gene calls are TRBV28 and TRBJ2-2, with no clear D. The CDR3 extends over 15 amino acids. Between the trimmed V and J ends, which lost 6 bases and 0 bases, there was a span of 11 bases. Germline V gene lookup returns CDR1 MDHEN and CDR2 SYDVKM. The chain's CDR3 is CASRVRVANTGELFF. Here the CDR3 DNA reads TGTGCCAGCAGAGTTCGGGTAGCGAACACCGGGGAGCTGTTTTTT. The complete variable domain, with remaining parts taken from reference TRBV28 and TRBJ2-2, reads DVKVTQSSRYLVKRTGEKVFLECVQDMDHENMFWYRQDPGLGLRLIYFSYDVKMKEKGDIPEGYSVSREKKERFSLILESASTNQTSMYLCASRVRVANTGELFFGEGSRLTVL.

This clonotype has at least ten counts. This rearrangement joins TRBV11-1 to TRBJ2-4, with D possibly TRBD2 on 6 matching bases. Trimming removed 5 bases at V and 7 bases at J, with 15 bases between. The CDR3 spans 14 residues. Germline V CDR1 and CDR2: SGHAT, FQDESV (reference sequence). Here the CDR3 reads CASSPRRAGNIQYF. In nucleotides, the CDR3 is TGTGCCAGCAGCCCCCGAAGAGCGGGTAACATTCAGTACTTC.